The 19 T cell receptor beta chains reported below all come from one sample, sequenced in a study of cytomegalovirus exposure and HLA in healthy donors. Here immunoSEQ multiplex PCR was the method, and the copy in TCRdb shows in-frame clones only, minus some. This sample has over 75,000 clones; 85% occur once, and the top ten carry about 20%. Input material: PBMCs. The receptors here all came from a man between 18 and 29 years old in good health and CMV-seropositive.

The J gene is TRBJ2-1, the V gene TRBV18; D is uncertain. Trimming cost V 2 bases and J 7 bases, with 18 bases left between them. There are 16 residues in the CDR3. CDR1 is KGHSH and CDR2 is LQKENI in the germline V gene. The CDR3 loop is CASSPTTPRVSNEQFF. CDR3 DNA sequence: TGTGCCAGCTCACCAACCACCCCACGGGTGAGTAATGAGCAGTTCTTC.

The chain has TRBV7-9 and TRBJ2-1; 7 nucleotides agree with TRBD1. Looked up from germline, CDR1 is SEHNR and CDR2 is FQNEAQ (reference sequence). The J segment lost 2 bases and the V segment lost 5 bases, leaving 6 bases of the junction unmatched. The CDR3 has 15 residues. CDR3 sequence reads: CASSRQGSPYNEQFF. The CDR3 coding sequence is TGTGCCAGCAGCCGACAGGGTAGCCCCTACAATGAGCAGTTCTTC.

The chain uses TRBV27 and TRBJ2-1, with 11 bases fitting TRBD1. From germline, CDR1 is MNHEY and CDR2 SMNVEV (reference sequence). The junction had 18 bases not matched to a gene; V was cut back by 5 bases and J by 3 bases. This CDR3 is 20 amino acids long. DNA of the CDR3: TGTGCCAGCAGTCGTGGGACAGGGGGTGTCGGGAGCGGTAACTACAATGAGCAGTTCTTC. Translated, it gives CASSRGTGGVGSGNYNEQFF.

This chain uses TRBV18 with TRBJ2-7; perhaps TRBD1 as D (5 bases). V dropped 2 bases and J dropped 3 bases, with 11 bases sitting between them. Germline CDR1 is KGHSH and CDR2 is LQKENI. The CDR3 consists of 14 residues. CDR3 amino acids: CASSPSDRVYEQYV. The CDR3 nucleotides are TGTGCCAGCTCACCAAGTGACAGAGTCTACGAGCAGTACGTC.

The V gene is TRBV7-3, the J gene TRBJ2-1, with D tentatively TRBD2 (5 bases). Trimming pared 1 base from V and 3 bases from J, leaving 13 bases between. The germline CDR1 and CDR2 sequences are SGHTA and FQGTGA. The CDR3 is 16 amino acids. The CDR3, as DNA: TGTGCCAGCAGCTTAAAGAAGAGCGGCCTCTACAATGAGCAGTTCTTC. Protein sequence: CASSLKKSGLYNEQFF. The whole variable domain, remainder taken from reference TRBV7-3 and TRBJ2-1, is GAGVSQTPSNKVTEKGKYVELRCDPISGHTALYWYRQSLGQGPEFLIYFQGTGAADDSGLPNDRFFAVRPEGSVSTLKIQRTERGDSAVYLCASSLKKSGLYNEQFFGPGTRLTVL.

The chain uses TRBV6-1 and TRBJ2-2, with TRBD1 identical over 7 bases. The CDR3 spans 16 residues. J was trimmed by 9 bases and V by 0 bases; bases with no gene match: 10. The V gene's germline CDR1 is MNHNS and CDR2 SASEGT. CDR3 protein: CASSEAGRGLLWELFF. The CDR3 region has the DNA TGTGCCAGCAGTGAAGCGGGCAGGGGGTTGCTCTGGGAGCTGTTTTTT.

This clone was seen a handful of times. This sequence joins TRBV19 and TRBJ2-7; D gene ambiguous. V lost 4 bases and J lost 3, with 10 bases in between. The CDR3 consists of 13 residues. CDR1 is LNHDA, CDR2 SQIVND, per germline (reference sequence). CDR3 sequence reads: CASSKGRGYEQYF. CDR3 DNA sequence: TGTGCCAGTAGTAAAGGCAGAGGCTACGAGCAGTACTTC.

This chain links TRBV5-1 with TRBJ2-3; 8 nucleotides line up with TRBD1. Germline assignment: CDR1 SGHRS and CDR2 YFSETQ. The CDR3 is 15 residues long. Losses at the gene ends were 2 bases for V and 3 bases for J; bases not matched to a gene: 5. The CDR3 bases are TGCGCCAGCAGCTTTCGTCAGGGGGCGACAGATACGCAGTATTTT. Its translation: CASSFRQGATDTQYF.

The chain carries TRBV6-6 and TRBJ1-4; tentatively, D is TRBD1 (5 bases). V lost 1 base, J lost 6 bases, and 9 bases lay in between. This CDR3 is built from 14 residues. In germline, CDR1 is MNHNY, CDR2 SVGAGI (reference sequence). The CDR3 DNA reads TGTGCCAGCAGTTACTTGGGCAGGGATGAAAAACTGTTTTTT. The encoded protein is CASSYLGRDEKLFF.

The chain is built from TRBV28 and TRBJ1-1; no firm D call. The germline V gene has CDR1 MDHEN and CDR2 SYDVKM. The CDR3 runs 15 residues. The V gene lost 2 bases and the J gene lost 0 bases, with 10 bases spanning the gap. CDR3 nucleotide sequence: TGTGCCAGCAGTTTACCCCGGGAGGTGAACACTGAAGCTTTCTTT. Amino acids: CASSLPREVNTEAFF.

This sequence joins TRBV5-1 and TRBJ2-7, with D possibly TRBD2 on 6 matching bases. The V gene lost 0 bases and the J gene lost 0 bases, with 16 bases spanning the gap. Germline V gene lookup returns CDR1 SGHRS and CDR2 YFSETQ. This CDR3 spans 17 amino acids. CDR3 DNA sequence: TGCGCCAGCAGCTTGGCCGCGGCCGGGGGACCCTCCTACGAGCAGTACGTC. Residues: CASSLAAAGGPSYEQYV.

This sequence joins TRBV29-1 and TRBJ1-1; maybe TRBD1 (6 bases). The V gene's germline CDR1 is SQVTM and CDR2 ANQGSEA. The CDR3 is 13 amino acids. V lost 6 bases and J lost 3, with 14 bases in between. This CDR3 reads CSVRLQGDTEAFF. The CDR3 DNA reads TGCAGCGTCAGGTTACAGGGTGACACTGAAGCTTTCTTT.

The V gene is TRBV18, the J gene TRBJ2-2; D is perhaps TRBD1 (5 bases). Germline V gene sequence: CDR1 KGHSH, CDR2 LQKENI. V was cut by 3 bases and J by 1 base, with 9 bases left in between. The CDR3 runs 15 residues. Written as DNA, the CDR3 is TGTGCCAGCTCACCGGGGCTACAGAACACCGGGGAGCTGTTTTTT. Amino acids: CASSPGLQNTGELFF.

The J gene is TRBJ1-5, the V gene TRBV5-5, with 7 bases lining up with TRBD1. The CDR3 contains 14 residues. CDR1 is SGHKS and CDR2 is YYEKEE in the germline V gene (reference sequence). J lost 6 bases, V lost 0 bases, and 3 bases had no gene match. This CDR3 reads CASSLVQGGQPQHF. CDR3 nucleotide sequence: TGTGCCAGCAGCTTGGTCCAGGGGGGTCAGCCCCAGCATTTT. Full variable domain (outside the CDR3, taken from reference TRBV5-5 and TRBJ1-5): DAGVTQSPTHLIKTRGQQVTLRCSPISGHKSVSWYQQVLGQGPQFIFQYYEKEERGRGNFPDRFSARQFPNYSSELNVNALLLGDSALYLCASSLVQGGQPQHFGDGTRLSIL.

The V call is TRBV14, the J call TRBJ2-1, with D possibly matching TRBD1 (5 bases). The CDR3 is 16 residues long. V was shortened by 0 bases and J by 5 bases, with 14 bases between the two germline ends. Per the germline V gene, CDR1 is SGHDN and CDR2 is FVKESK. The chain's CDR3 is CASSQDIQGWHNEQFF. The CDR3 region has the DNA TGTGCCAGCAGCCAAGATATCCAGGGTTGGCACAATGAGCAGTTCTTC.

The J gene is TRBJ1-1, the V gene TRBV9, with D possibly TRBD1 on 5 matching bases. V lost 0 bases and J lost 2, with 11 bases in between. Per germline, CDR1 SGDLS and CDR2 YYNGEE. The CDR3 runs to 15 residues. This CDR3 is CASSVVGGENTEAFF. In DNA, the CDR3 is TGTGCCAGCAGCGTAGTAGGAGGGGAAAACACTGAAGCTTTCTTT.

This rearrangement joins TRBV5-6 to TRBJ2-1, with TRBD1 identical over 9 bases. Germline V gene sequence: CDR1 SGHDT, CDR2 YYEEEE. Losses at the gene ends were 3 bases for V and 6 bases for J; bases not matched to a gene: 7. The CDR3 extends over 15 amino acids. The CDR3 reads CASSSSGTGRNEQFF. The CDR3 coding sequence is TGTGCCAGCAGCTCCTCCGGGACAGGGCGCAATGAGCAGTTCTTC.

A word on this clone: This sample also contains other DNA sequences that code for the same CDR3. The rearrangement links TRBV5-1 to TRBJ2-1; D uncertain. Germline V CDR1 and CDR2: SGHRS, YFSETQ. This CDR3 has 13 residues. Trimming shortened V by 1 base and J by 5 bases, and 7 bases separated the two germline ends. The CDR3 region is CASSLNTNNEQFF. The DNA for the CDR3 is TGCGCCAGCAGCTTGAACACCAACAATGAGCAGTTCTTC.

In this sample, this clone turned up once. This chain uses TRBV6-5 with TRBJ2-3; 12 nucleotides match TRBD1. This CDR3 is 16 amino acids long. J gave up 7 bases and V 0 bases, and 5 bases lay outside the gene matches. Germline CDR1 reads MNHEY; CDR2 reads SVGAGI. Here the CDR3 reads CASSYSTGQGANTQYF. The CDR3 DNA is TGTGCCAGCAGTTACTCGACGGGACAGGGGGCCAATACGCAGTATTTT.